The present T cell receptor beta chain was sequenced within a study of cytomegalovirus exposure and HLA in healthy donors. Background on the study: Of around 400 genotyped donors, about 80% grouped in the Caucasian-associated ancestry cluster.

Study-wide results and caveats: The dataset shows that most TCR sequences were rare, while some public TCRs occurred in many donors. The productive fraction for most TCR beta V segments was about 87% or about 30% in an earlier analysis. Both high specificity and high sensitivity reportedly marked the classifier's diagnosis of cytomegalovirus status.

With 60 Vbeta and 13 Jbeta primers, the PCR was carried out. Clones were read by immunoSEQ multiplex PCR, and TCRdb kept only the in-frame ones, dropping some. The repertoire holds about 130,000 clones, roughly four fifths seen once, with around 1.9% in the top ten. Looked up from germline, CDR1 is ENHRY and CDR2 is SYGVKD. The ends were cut back, 6 bases at V and 7 bases at J, with 21 bases in the middle. This CDR3 contains 15 residues. Comment on this clone: Its specificity is unknown.

The clonotype originates from a woman in her forties or fifties in good health and CMV-seronegative. The sequencing sample was made of PBMCs. The chain joins TRBV10-3 to TRBJ1-1; D is possibly TRBD1 (6 bases). The CDR3 spells CAIRSAPTGSREAFF. CDR3 nucleotides: TGTGCCATCAGGAGTGCCCCCACAGGGAGCCGTGAAGCTTTCTTT.